This T cell receptor (beta chain) was profiled in a study of early T cells in non-severe SARS-CoV-2 infection. Germline loops: CDR1 DFQATT, CDR2 SNEGSKA (reference sequence). V shed 3 bases and J shed 0 bases, with 8 bases lying between them. The CDR3 consists of 14 residues. Unique molecular identifiers (one per individual cDNA molecule) were attached. Using its own MiXCR run on the 5' RACE reads, TCRdb lists one record per CDR3 protein. This sample has tens of thousands of distinct CDR3 sequences; about an eighth occur once, and the top ten carry roughly 5.8%. This clonotype was seen a handful of times.

The sample here was whole blood, taken at baseline. This TCR derives from an adult who was a healthcare worker with PCR-confirmed SARS-CoV-2 infection or an uninfected control (not recorded which). The V and J genes are TRBV20-1 and TRBJ2-2; D gene ambiguous. CDR3 DNA sequence: TGCAGTGCTAGTAGGCCCGCGAACACCGGGGAGCTGTTTTTT. Amino acid sequence: CSASRPANTGELFF.